These T cell receptor beta chains were read from a single sample in a study of blood T cell repertoires in COVID-19. Only in-frame clones appear in the TCRdb table, and some are missing; sequencing was by immunoSEQ multiplex PCR. The table shows 150,000 to 200,000 clones, with approximately 80% occurring only once. What was sequenced was peripheral blood. All receptors come from a woman aged 40 to 55 with COVID-19, enrolled during active disease. Both conserved end residues are part of each CDR3. The order of the fields is clone size, V gene, D gene, J gene, CDR3 DNA, CDR3 protein. D genes are given only for firm matches. Only some rows state a clone size, as once, few, many or a class for expanded clones.

>.|TRBV19|TRBD2|TRBJ2-3
TGTGCCAGCAGACTAGCGGGTCGCACAGATACGCAGTATTTT
CASRLAGRTDTQYF
>.|TRBV18|TRBD1|TRBJ1-1
TGTGCCAGCTCACAGGGGGCCCCCACTGAAGCTTTCTTT
CASSQGAPTEAFF
>.|TRBV29-1|.|TRBJ2-1
TGCAGCGTTCGGAGTAACAATGAGCAGTTCTTC
CSVRSNNEQFF
>.|TRBV7-2|.|TRBJ1-1
TGTGCCAGCAGCTCCCATCCCATCGTGAGAAACACTGAAGCTTTCTTT
CASSSHPIVRNTEAFF
>.|TRBV28|.|TRBJ1-5
TGTGCCAGCAGTTTTAGTAATCAGCCCCAGCATTTT
CASSFSNQPQHF
>.|TRBV28|.|TRBJ1-2
TGTGCCAGCAGTTTGGACATGTTCTATGGCTACACCTTC
CASSLDMFYGYTF
>once|TRBV3-1/TRBV3-2|TRBD1|TRBJ1-3
TGTGCCAGCAGCCAAACAGGGGGAGGGAACACCATATATTTT
CASSQTGGGNTIYF
>.|TRBV10-3|TRBD2|TRBJ2-3
TGTGCCATCTCTGCGGGAGCGGCAGATACGCAGTATTTT
CAISAGAADTQYF
>.|TRBV18|TRBD1|TRBJ2-1
TGTGCCAGCTCACCGAGGAGACAGGGACATTCCGATGAGCAGTTCTTC
CASSPRRQGHSDEQFF
>.|TRBV27|TRBD1|TRBJ2-7
TGTGCCAGCAGTTTGATTTTGACAGGGGGGCCCTACGAGCAGTACTTC
CASSLILTGGPYEQYF
>.|TRBV10-1|.|TRBJ2-1
TGCGCCAGCAGTGACAGGGGATACAATGAGCAGTTCTTC
CASSDRGYNEQFF
>.|TRBV27|TRBD1|TRBJ1-5
TGTGCCAGCAGACCTGGACAGGGGGCGGTTAGCAATCAGCCCCAGCATTTT
CASRPGQGAVSNQPQHF
>.|TRBV7-6|TRBD2|TRBJ2-7
TGTGCCAGCAGCAATTTTTATAGCGGGAGAATCTACGAGCAGTACTTC
CASSNFYSGRIYEQYF
>.|TRBV5-1|.|TRBJ2-2
TGCGCCAGCAGCTTGGCGGGAGAGCGCACCGGGGAGCTGTTTTTT
CASSLAGERTGELFF
>.|TRBV7-8|TRBD1|TRBJ1-1
TGTGCCAGCAACCACAGGGGTAGGACTGAAGCTTTCTTT
CASNHRGRTEAFF
>.|TRBV28|.|TRBJ1-1
TGTGCCAGCAGATCCTCGGCGGGGATTAAGGCTTTCTTT
CASRSSAGIKAFF
>once|TRBV6-5|TRBD1|TRBJ2-7
TGTGCCAGCATGGACAGGGGAACGAGGCGCGAGCAGTACTTC
CASMDRGTRREQYF
>few|TRBV2|TRBD1|TRBJ2-1
TGTGCCAGCACAGGGGACAGGGTCAACGAGCAGTTCTTC
CASTGDRVNEQFF
>.|TRBV6-5|.|TRBJ1-2
TGTGCCAGCAGTTACTCTGGGAGCGGTGGCTACACCTTC
CASSYSGSGGYTF
>few|TRBV19|.|TRBJ2-1
TGTGCCAGTAGGGAGTCCTTCGGAGGCTACAATGAGCAGTTCTTC
CASRESFGGYNEQFF
>few|TRBV19|.|TRBJ1-2
TGTGCCAGTAGTATGGGGGGGAACCGCAACTATGGCTACACCTTC
CASSMGGNRNYGYTF
>.|TRBV3-1/TRBV3-2|.|TRBJ1-5
TGTGCCAGCGGCACAACAGGGTTAAGACATAAACGCAATCAGCCCCAGCATTTT
CASGTTGLRHKRNQPQHF
>.|TRBV4-1|.|TRBJ2-3
TGCGCCAGCAGCCATCGGACTAGCACAGATACGCAGTATTTT
CASSHRTSTDTQYF
>.|TRBV4-1|TRBD1|TRBJ1-3
TGCGCCAGCAGCCAACGGGCAGGGGGTAATGGAAACACCATATATTTT
CASSQRAGGNGNTIYF
>.|TRBV28|.|TRBJ1-1
TGTGCCAGCAGTTTAACAGGCAGGGAAATCACTGAAGCTTTCTTT
CASSLTGREITEAFF
>.|TRBV14|.|TRBJ1-1
TGTGCCAGCAGCCAAGGACGGGTGAACACTGAAGCTTTCTTT
CASSQGRVNTEAFF
>.|TRBV10-3|.|TRBJ1-2
TGTGCCATCAGTGAGTACGGGGGTAGTGGCTACACCTTC
CAISEYGGSGYTF
>.|TRBV10-1|.|TRBJ1-2
TGCGCCAGCAGTGAGAACAGGGAACTTGGCTACACCTTC
CASSENRELGYTF
>.|TRBV5-1|TRBD2|TRBJ2-5
TGCGCCAGCAGCGTGGTACTAGCGGTCCAAGAGACCCAGTACTTC
CASSVVLAVQETQYF